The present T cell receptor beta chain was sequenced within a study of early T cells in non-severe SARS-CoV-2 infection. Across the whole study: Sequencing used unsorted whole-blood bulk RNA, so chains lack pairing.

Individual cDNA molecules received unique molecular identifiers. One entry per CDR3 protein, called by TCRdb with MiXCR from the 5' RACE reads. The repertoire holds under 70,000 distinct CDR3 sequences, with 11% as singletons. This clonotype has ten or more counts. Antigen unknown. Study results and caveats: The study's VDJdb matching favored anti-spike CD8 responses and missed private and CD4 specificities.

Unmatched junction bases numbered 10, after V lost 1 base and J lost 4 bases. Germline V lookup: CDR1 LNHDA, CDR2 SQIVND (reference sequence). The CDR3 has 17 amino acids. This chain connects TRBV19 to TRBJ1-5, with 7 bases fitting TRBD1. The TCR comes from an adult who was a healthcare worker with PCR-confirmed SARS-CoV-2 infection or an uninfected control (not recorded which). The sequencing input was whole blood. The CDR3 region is CASSIALGTALNQPQHF. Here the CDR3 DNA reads TGTGCCAGTAGTATAGCGCTTGGGACAGCACTGAATCAGCCCCAGCATTTT.